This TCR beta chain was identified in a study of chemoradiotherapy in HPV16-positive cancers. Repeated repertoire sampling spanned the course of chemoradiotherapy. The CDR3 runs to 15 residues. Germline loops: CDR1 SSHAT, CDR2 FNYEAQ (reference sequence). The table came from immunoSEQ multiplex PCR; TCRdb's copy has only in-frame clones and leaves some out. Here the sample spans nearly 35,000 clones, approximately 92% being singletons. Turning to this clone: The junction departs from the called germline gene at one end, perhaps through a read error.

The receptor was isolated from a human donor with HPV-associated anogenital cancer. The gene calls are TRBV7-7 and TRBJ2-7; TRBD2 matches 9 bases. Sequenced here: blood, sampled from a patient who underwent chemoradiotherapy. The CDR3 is CASSLSQRGVYEQYF. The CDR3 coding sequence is TGTGCTAGCAGCTTATCCCAGCGGGGGGTCTACGAGCAGTACTTC.